One TCR beta chain is described in this entry. What antigen it recognizes has not been identified. Nothing much larger sits one base from this clone, and base qualities are not available. CDR3 length: 16 amino acids, cysteine to phenylalanine. Kept here is only the CDR3 DNA, which spans 48 bases and is read in frame from base 1. V sheds 4 bases and J sheds 5 bases, leaving 15 bases between their ends. CDR1 and CDR2 were assigned from the germline V gene as SGHDN and FVKESK. This specimen comes from a study of T cells in tumors after PD-1 blockade (dated by TCRdb to the late 2010s). With respect to the entire study: Patients were excluded if they had prior checkpoint blockade, use of systemic immunosuppressants, or recent radiotherapy or other anti-cancer therapy within 4 weeks. Pembrolizumab 200 mg every 3 weeks or cemiplimab 350 mg every 2 weeks was administered to patients. While on anti-PD-1 treatment, some of the patients also continued taking daily vismodegib 150 mg. On average, peripheral blood samples had 110,000 or so TCR templates (range about 24,679-290,000) and under 40,000 unique clonotypes. Paired single-cell RNA and TCR sequencing was done in the study on site-matched tumors from patients with BCC or SCC, both before and after anti-PD-1 therapy. Bulk TCR sequencing was performed on 10 to 11 peripheral blood samples from 5 patients to compare blood and tumor clonotypes. RECIST version 1.1 was the standard used to evaluate clinical response.

Results and caveats for the whole study, not just this receptor: Where the novel T cell clones came from was not determined, and possible sources could include lymphoid organs or rare unexpanded clones inside the tumor or in the tumor periphery. About two fifths of the TCR clonotypes from tumors also showed up in blood, and some novel exhausted tumor clones were present in pre-treatment blood, which suggests peripheral recruitment.

The sample's time point label, decoded: before anti-PD-1 therapy. For bulk TCRbeta sequencing, genomic DNA was extracted from tumor biopsies or peripheral blood, and input amounts ranged from about 600 ng to 6,004 ng. Every patient was a poor candidate for surgical resection and had histologically proven advanced or metastatic basal or squamous cell carcinoma. The basal cell carcinoma cohort was made up of around eleven patients, and bulk tumor TCR sequencing was performed for seven or eight of these patients. The immunoSEQ platform was used to carry out deep TCRbeta sequencing. The paper's processing steps were these. Only productive rearrangements were exported from the immunoSEQ Analyzer for downstream analysis. T cell phenotypes were assigned to bulk TCRbeta clonotypes by matching to single-cell RNA+TCR-seq clones sharing the same TCRbeta sequence. Clone enrichment in tumor was calculated as tumor frequency divided by PBMC frequency from bulk TCR sequencing. TCRs were sorted with GLIPH into specificity groups, meaning clusters of distinct TCRs that share CDR3 motifs and likely recognize common antigens. TCRdb obtained this table from immuneACCESS and retained in-frame rearrangements with V and J assigned. These tables miss some clones; where compared with another copy, unresolved V genes account for less than half of the shortfall, and the remainder is unexplained. The V and J calls and clone size are taken from that table; D and trimming were inferred from the DNA. For this sample the table gives approximately 60,000 clones, of which about 80% were detected only once. The leading ten clones occupy around 15% of the sample.

This clonotype was obtained from a human donor with basal cell carcinoma. This sequence uses TRBV14 and TRBJ1-6, with the D gene not clear enough to name. This sample comprised PBMCs, obtained before anti-PD-1 treatment. In nucleotide form, the sequence is TGTGCCAGCAGCCCAACGGACCCCCTCGATAATTCACCCCTCCACTTT. Its translation reads: CASSPTDPLDNSPLHF.